This entry concerns a single T cell receptor (beta chain). The antigen remains undetermined. Its ends do not fully match the called genes, so a read error is possible. This entry belongs to a study of fetal regulatory T cell absence and autoimmunity. The germline CDR1 and CDR2 sequences are SSHAT and FNYEAQ (reference sequence). The CDR3 consists of 16 residues. Sequenced by immunoSEQ multiplex PCR; TCRdb stores in-frame clones only, minus some. The top ten clones hold 0.35% to 0.5% of a sample with about 46,000 clones, roughly four fifths of them seen once. Findings of the study overall: Oligoclonal TCR enrichment in pancreas over cord blood reached over 90-fold for some clones.

The sequence was collected from a newborn boy with IPEX syndrome. The chain uses TRBV7-7 and TRBJ1-3; D is unresolved. Sequencing used cord blood. The CDR3: CASSPSVGHAGNTIYF. The CDR3 nucleotides read TGTGCTAGCAGCCCCTCGGTAGGGCATGCTGGAAACACCATATATTTT.